These 16 T cell receptor beta chains were sequenced from one sample in a study of blood T cell repertoires in COVID-19. Profiled with immunoSEQ multiplex PCR; TCRdb holds only in-frame clones, not every one. This sample has about 220,000 clones, with about 86% found just once. The sequenced sample was peripheral blood. These receptors were collected from a woman between 50 and 59 years old with acute or convalescent COVID-19.

This clone showed up just a few times. The V gene is TRBV11-2, the J gene TRBJ2-3; unclear D gene. Trimming shortened V by 5 bases and J by 3 bases, and 9 bases separated the two germline ends. CDR3 size: 13 residues. Germline lookup yields CDR1 SGHAT and CDR2 FQNNGV. The DNA for the CDR3 is TGTGCCAGCAGCAAGCCTAAGACAGATACGCAGTATTTT. Protein: CASSKPKTDTQYF. The entire variable domain, with the rest obtained from reference TRBV11-2 and TRBJ2-3, is as follows: EAGVAQSPRYKIIEKRQSVAFWCNPISGHATLYWYQQILGQGPKLLIQFQNNGVVDDSQLPKDRFSAERLKGVDSTLKIQPAKLEDSAVYLCASSKPKTDTQYFGPGTRLTVL.

V usage is TRBV9 and J usage is TRBJ2-5; D may be TRBD2 (6 bases). This CDR3 comprises 15 residues. V was clipped by 3 bases and J by 5 bases, with 17 bases between them. Looked up from germline, CDR1 is SGDLS and CDR2 is YYNGEE. The CDR3 loop reads CASSDQGAGGETQYF. CDR3 sequence (DNA): TGTGCCAGCAGCGATCAGGGAGCGGGTGGGGAGACCCAGTACTTC.

The V and J genes are TRBV6-5 and TRBJ2-3; D may be TRBD1 (6 bases). This CDR3 comprises 14 residues. In germline, CDR1 is MNHEY, CDR2 SVGAGI. Trimming took 8 bases from V and 1 from J, leaving 13 bases between them. The CDR3 loop reads CASRPGHRTDTQYF. CDR3 DNA: TGTGCCAGCCGACCGGGACACCGCACAGATACGCAGTATTTT.

In this sample, this clone turned up many times. This chain connects TRBV12-1 to TRBJ2-7; the table assigns TRBD2, which was not confirmed against the DNA. TRBV12-1 is a known pseudogene. This CDR3 region has 14 residues. The CDR3: CASSSSGRAYEQYF. DNA for the CDR3: TGTGCCAGCAGTTCTAGCGGGAGGGCCTACGAGCAGTACTTC.

The rearrangement uses TRBV7-3 and TRBJ2-3; D is uncertain. The CDR3 totals 12 residues. V gave up 8 bases and J gave up 4 bases, with 10 bases separating them. CDR1 is SGHTA, CDR2 FQGTGA, per germline. The CDR3 nucleotides read TGTGCCAGCTCCCTAACCCCAGATACGCAGTATTTT. It specifies CASSLTPDTQYF.

This chain connects TRBV19 to TRBJ1-1; D uncertain. The CDR3 sequence is 13 residues long. Trimming cost V 7 bases and J 2 bases, with 11 bases left between them. The germline V gene encodes CDR1 LNHDA and CDR2 SQIVND (reference sequence). In DNA form, the CDR3 reads TGTGCCAGTACGGGAGCGAGAAACACTGAAGCTTTCTTT. This codes for CASTGARNTEAFF. Drawing the rest from reference TRBV19 and TRBJ1-1, the complete variable domain is DGGITQSPKYLFRKEGQNVTLSCEQNLNHDAMYWYRQDPGQGLRLIYYSQIVNDFQKGDIAEGYSVSREKKESFPLTVTSAQKNPTAFYLCASTGARNTEAFFGQGTRLTVV.

The V call is TRBV7-9, the J call TRBJ2-1, with TRBD2 matching over 8 bases. The germline V gene has CDR1 SEHNR and CDR2 FQNEAQ (reference sequence). The CDR3 is made up of 16 amino acids. J was trimmed by 4 bases and V by 4 bases; bases with no gene match: 9. The CDR3 sequence is CASSSWSGSGYNEQFF. CDR3 DNA: TGTGCCAGCAGCTCCTGGAGCGGGAGCGGGTACAATGAGCAGTTCTTC.

The genes are TRBV28 and TRBJ2-2; D gene unclear. Germline CDR1 MDHEN, CDR2 SYDVKM. Trimming removed 5 bases from V and 6 bases from J, with 10 bases in between. The CDR3 spans 13 residues. CDR3: CASSPLPPGELFF. CDR3 in DNA: TGTGCCAGCAGTCCACTACCCCCCGGGGAGCTGTTTTTT.

This clone has more than one count but fewer than ten. The rearrangement uses TRBV5-6 and TRBJ2-7; 8 positions agree with TRBD2. The CDR3 spans 15 residues. V gave up 2 bases and J gave up 7 bases; unmatched junction bases: 11. Germline values: CDR1 SGHDT, CDR2 YYEEEE. CDR3 residues: CASSFLAGGIREQYF. DNA for the CDR3: TGTGCCAGCAGCTTCCTAGCGGGCGGCATCAGAGAGCAGTACTTC.

The chain couples TRBV4-2 to TRBJ2-3, with 7 bases matching TRBD2. The CDR3 is 15 residues long. CDR1 is LGHNA and CDR2 is YNFKEQ in the germline V gene. J gave up 9 bases and V 1 base, and 10 bases lay outside the gene matches. Here the CDR3 DNA reads TGTGCCAGCAGCCAAGCTGAGCGGGACGGGGCCACGCAGTATTTT. Its protein product is CASSQAERDGATQYF.

The chain recombines TRBV6-5 with TRBJ1-2, with TRBD1 matching over 9 bases. The ends lost 6 bases at V and 3 bases at J; junction bases unmatched: 5. This CDR3 has 14 amino acids. Per the germline V gene, CDR1 is MNHEY and CDR2 is SVGAGI. DNA for the CDR3: TGTGCCAGCAGGGATACAGGGGGCGACTATGGCTACACCTTC. Translation: CASRDTGGDYGYTF.

This chain links TRBV5-1 with TRBJ2-5; possible D gene TRBD2, 6 bases. This CDR3 spans 15 amino acids. Germline loops: CDR1 SGHRS, CDR2 YFSETQ. Trimming pared 4 bases from V and 2 bases from J, leaving 15 bases between. The CDR3 sequence: CASSRFWGVQETQYF. The CDR3 nucleotides read TGCGCCAGCAGCCGTTTTTGGGGGGTTCAAGAGACCCAGTACTTC.

This chain links TRBV24-1 with TRBJ2-3; the match to TRBD2 covers 8 bases. Unmatched junction bases numbered 6, after V lost 2 bases and J lost 0 bases. The CDR3 contains 17 residues. Germline CDR1 reads KGHDR; CDR2 reads SFDVKD. The CDR3 bases are TGTGCCACCAGTGATTCGGCGGGGGGCCCTAGCACAGATACGCAGTATTTT. This encodes CATSDSAGGPSTDTQYF.

V is TRBV4-1 and J is TRBJ1-1; 10 bases line up with TRBD1. This CDR3 has 16 amino acids. The germline CDR1 and CDR2 sequences are MGHRA and YSYEKL. V lost 3 bases and J lost 4; bases outside the gene matches: 8. The CDR3 protein is CASSQVETGGITEAFF. CDR3 nucleotides: TGCGCCAGCAGCCAGGTGGAGACAGGGGGCATCACTGAAGCTTTCTTT.

The chain combines TRBV5-4 with TRBJ2-7; a possible D gene is TRBD2 (6 bases). This CDR3 region has 15 residues. The germline gives CDR1 SGHNT, CDR2 YYREEE (reference sequence). The ends were cut back, 4 bases at V and 2 bases at J, with 16 bases in the middle. The CDR3 coding sequence is TGTGCCAGCAGCCCGGGACTCTCGAACCCCTACGAGCAGTACTTC. Translated: CASSPGLSNPYEQYF. Combining the CDR3 with reference TRBV5-4 and TRBJ2-7 gives the whole variable domain ETGVTQSPTHLIKTRGQQVTLRCSSQSGHNTVSWYQQALGQGPQFIFQYYREEENGRGNFPPRFSGLQFPNYSSELNVNALELDDSALYLCASSPGLSNPYEQYFGPGTRLTVT.

The chain has TRBV29-1 and TRBJ1-1; D is perhaps TRBD1 (6 bases). Germline V CDR1 and CDR2: SQVTM, ANQGSEA. The CDR3 is made up of 14 amino acids. V lost 3 bases to trimming and J lost 6 bases, with 17 bases between them. CDR3 sequence (DNA): TGCAGCGTTGATGGGGAGGGGGTTAACGCTGAAGCTTTCTTT. Residues: CSVDGEGVNAEAFF.